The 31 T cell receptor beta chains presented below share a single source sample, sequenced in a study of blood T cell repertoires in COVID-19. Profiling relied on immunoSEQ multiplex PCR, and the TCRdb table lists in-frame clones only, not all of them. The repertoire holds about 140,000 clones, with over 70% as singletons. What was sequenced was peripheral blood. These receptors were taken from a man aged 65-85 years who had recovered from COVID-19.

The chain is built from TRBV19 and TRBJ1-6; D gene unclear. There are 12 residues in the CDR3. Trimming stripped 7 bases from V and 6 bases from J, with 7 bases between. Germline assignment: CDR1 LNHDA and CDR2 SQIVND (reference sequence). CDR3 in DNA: TGTGCCAGTACCCGGTCTAATTCACCCCTCCACTTT. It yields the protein CASTRSNSPLHF.

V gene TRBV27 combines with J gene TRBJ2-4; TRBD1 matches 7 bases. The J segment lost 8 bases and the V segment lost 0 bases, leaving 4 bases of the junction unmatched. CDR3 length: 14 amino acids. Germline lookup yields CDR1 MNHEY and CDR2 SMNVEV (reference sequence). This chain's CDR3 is CASSLSRQGHIQYF. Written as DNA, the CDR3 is TGTGCCAGCAGTTTATCGCGACAGGGACACATTCAGTACTTC.

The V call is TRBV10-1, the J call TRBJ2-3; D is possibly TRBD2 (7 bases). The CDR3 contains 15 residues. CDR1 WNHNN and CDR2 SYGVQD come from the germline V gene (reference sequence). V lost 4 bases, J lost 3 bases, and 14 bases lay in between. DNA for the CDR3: TGCGCCAGCAGTGTAGGGGGACTATGGACAGATACGCAGTATTTT. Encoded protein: CASSVGGLWTDTQYF.

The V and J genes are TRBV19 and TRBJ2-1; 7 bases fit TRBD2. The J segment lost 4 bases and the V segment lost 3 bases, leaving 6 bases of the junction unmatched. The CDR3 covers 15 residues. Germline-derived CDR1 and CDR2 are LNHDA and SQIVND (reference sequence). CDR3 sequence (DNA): TGTGCCAGTAGTATCTCGGCTAGCGGTTACAATGAGCAGTTCTTC. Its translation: CASSISASGYNEQFF.

Here the CDR3 reads CASSIDGIVQYF. The CDR3, as DNA: TGTGCCAGTAGTATAGACGGGATTGTCCAGTACTTC. The chain is built from TRBV19 and TRBJ2-5; possibly TRBD2 for D (5 bases). CDR3 length: 12 amino acids. V gave up 0 bases and J gave up 10 bases, with 9 bases separating them. Per the germline V gene, CDR1 is LNHDA and CDR2 is SQIVND (reference sequence).

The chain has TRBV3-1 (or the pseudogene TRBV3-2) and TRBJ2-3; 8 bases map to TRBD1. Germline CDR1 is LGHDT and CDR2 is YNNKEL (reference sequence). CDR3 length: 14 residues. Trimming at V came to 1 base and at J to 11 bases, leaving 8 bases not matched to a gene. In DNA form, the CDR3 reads TGTGCCAGCAGCCAAGGGACAGGGAATCTGATGCAGTATTTT. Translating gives CASSQGTGNLMQYF.

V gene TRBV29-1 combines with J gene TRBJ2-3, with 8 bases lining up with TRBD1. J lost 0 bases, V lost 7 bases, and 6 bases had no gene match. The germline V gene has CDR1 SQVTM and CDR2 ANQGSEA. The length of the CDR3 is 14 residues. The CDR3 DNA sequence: TGCAGCGCCAACAGGGGGTCTAGCACAGATACGCAGTATTTT. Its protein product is CSANRGSSTDTQYF.

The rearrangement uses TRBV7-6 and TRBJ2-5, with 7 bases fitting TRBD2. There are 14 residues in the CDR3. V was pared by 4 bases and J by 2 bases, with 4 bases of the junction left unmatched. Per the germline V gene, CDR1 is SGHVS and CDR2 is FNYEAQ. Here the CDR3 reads CASSWLAAQETQYF. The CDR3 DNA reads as TGTGCCAGCAGCTGGCTAGCGGCACAAGAGACCCAGTACTTC.

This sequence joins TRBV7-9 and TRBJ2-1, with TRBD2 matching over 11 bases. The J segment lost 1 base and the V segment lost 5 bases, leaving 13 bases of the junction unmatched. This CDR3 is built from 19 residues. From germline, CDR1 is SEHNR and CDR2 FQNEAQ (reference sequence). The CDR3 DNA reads TGTGCCAGCAGCCCCGCCCCACCTAGCGGGAGGTGGTCCTACAATGAGCAGTTCTTC. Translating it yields CASSPAPPSGRWSYNEQFF.

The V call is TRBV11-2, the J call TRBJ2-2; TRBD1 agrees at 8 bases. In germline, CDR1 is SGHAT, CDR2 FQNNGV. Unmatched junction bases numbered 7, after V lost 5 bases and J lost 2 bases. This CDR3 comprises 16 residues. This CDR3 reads CASSPKGQANTGELFF. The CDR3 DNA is TGTGCCAGCAGCCCCAAGGGACAGGCTAACACCGGGGAGCTGTTTTTT. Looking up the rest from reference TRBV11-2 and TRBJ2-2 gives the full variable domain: EAGVAQSPRYKIIEKRQSVAFWCNPISGHATLYWYQQILGQGPKLLIQFQNNGVVDDSQLPKDRFSAERLKGVDSTLKIQPAKLEDSAVYLCASSPKGQANTGELFFGEGSRLTVL.

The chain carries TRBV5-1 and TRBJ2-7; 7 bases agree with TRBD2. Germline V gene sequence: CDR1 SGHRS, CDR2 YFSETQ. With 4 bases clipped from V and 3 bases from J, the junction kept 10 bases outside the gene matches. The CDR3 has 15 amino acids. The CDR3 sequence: CASSLEASGGYEQYF. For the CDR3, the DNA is TGCGCCAGCAGCCTGGAGGCTAGCGGAGGCTACGAGCAGTACTTC.

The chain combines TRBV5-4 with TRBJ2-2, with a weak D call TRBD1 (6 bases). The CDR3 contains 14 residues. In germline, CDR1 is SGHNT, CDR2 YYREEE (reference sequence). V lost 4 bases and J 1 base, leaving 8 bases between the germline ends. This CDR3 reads CASSPTGNTGELFF. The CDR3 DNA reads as TGTGCCAGCAGCCCGACAGGGAACACCGGGGAGCTGTTTTTT.

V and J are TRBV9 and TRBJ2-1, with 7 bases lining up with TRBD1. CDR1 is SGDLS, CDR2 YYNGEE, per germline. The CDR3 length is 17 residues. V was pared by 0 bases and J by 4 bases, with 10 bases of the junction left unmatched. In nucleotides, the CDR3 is TGTGCCAGCAGCGTAGGTTTCTGGACAGGCCCGTACAATGAGCAGTTCTTC. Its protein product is CASSVGFWTGPYNEQFF.

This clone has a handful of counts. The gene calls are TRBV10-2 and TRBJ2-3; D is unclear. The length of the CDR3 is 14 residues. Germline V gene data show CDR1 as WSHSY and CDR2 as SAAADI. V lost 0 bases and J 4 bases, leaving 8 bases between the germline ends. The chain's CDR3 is CASSESLGSDTQYF. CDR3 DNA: TGCGCCAGCAGTGAGTCGCTAGGTTCAGATACGCAGTATTTT.

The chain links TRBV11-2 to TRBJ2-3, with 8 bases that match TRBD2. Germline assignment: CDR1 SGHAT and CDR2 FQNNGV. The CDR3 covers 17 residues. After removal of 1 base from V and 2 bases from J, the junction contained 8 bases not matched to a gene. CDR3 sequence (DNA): TGTGCCAGCAGCTTAGTCCGGGCTAGCGGGTTCACAGATACGCAGTATTTT. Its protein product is CASSLVRASGFTDTQYF.

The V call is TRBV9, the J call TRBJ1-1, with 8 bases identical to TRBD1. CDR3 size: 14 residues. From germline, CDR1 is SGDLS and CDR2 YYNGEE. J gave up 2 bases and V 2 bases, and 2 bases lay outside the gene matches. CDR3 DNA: TGTGCCAGCAGCGTGGACAGGGCTAACACTGAAGCTTTCTTT. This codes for CASSVDRANTEAFF.

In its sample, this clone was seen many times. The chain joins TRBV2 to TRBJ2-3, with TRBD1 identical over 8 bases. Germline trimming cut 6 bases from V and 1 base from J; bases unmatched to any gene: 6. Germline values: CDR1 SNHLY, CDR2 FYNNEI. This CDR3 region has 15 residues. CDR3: CASRPGGGGTDTQYF. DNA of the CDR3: TGTGCCAGCAGGCCAGGGGGCGGCGGCACAGATACGCAGTATTTT.

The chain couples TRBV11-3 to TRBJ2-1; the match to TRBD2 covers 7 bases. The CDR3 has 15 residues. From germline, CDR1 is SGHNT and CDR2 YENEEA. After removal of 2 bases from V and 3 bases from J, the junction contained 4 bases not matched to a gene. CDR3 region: CASSLPGGSYNEQFF. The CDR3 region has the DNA TGTGCCAGCAGCTTACCTGGCGGGAGCTACAATGAGCAGTTCTTC.

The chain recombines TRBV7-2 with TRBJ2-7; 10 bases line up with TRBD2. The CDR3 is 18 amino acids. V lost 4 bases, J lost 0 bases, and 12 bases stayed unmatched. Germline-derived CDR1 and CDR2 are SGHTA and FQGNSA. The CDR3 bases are TGTGCCAGCAGCTGCCCCGGGACTAGCGCCTACTGCTCCTACGAGCAGTACTTC. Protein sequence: CASSCPGTSAYCSYEQYF.

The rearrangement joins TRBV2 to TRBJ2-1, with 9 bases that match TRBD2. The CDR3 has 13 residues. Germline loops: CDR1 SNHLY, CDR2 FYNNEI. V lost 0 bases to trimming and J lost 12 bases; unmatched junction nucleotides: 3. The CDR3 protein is CASSEASGSAQFF. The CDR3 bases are TGTGCCAGCAGTGAAGCTAGCGGGAGTGCGCAGTTCTTC.

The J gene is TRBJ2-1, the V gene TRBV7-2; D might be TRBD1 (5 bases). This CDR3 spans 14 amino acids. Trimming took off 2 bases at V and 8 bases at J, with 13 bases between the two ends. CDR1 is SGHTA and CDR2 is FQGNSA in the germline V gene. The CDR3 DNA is TGTGCCAGCAGCTTAAATAGGGGTAGCTATGAGCAGTTCTTC. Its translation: CASSLNRGSYEQFF.

The CDR3 spells CASSSRGSENTEAFF. In nucleotides, the CDR3 is TGTGCCAGCAGCTCGAGGGGGAGTGAGAACACTGAAGCTTTCTTT. This rearrangement joins TRBV11-2 to TRBJ1-1; maybe TRBD1 (6 bases). Per germline, CDR1 SGHAT and CDR2 FQNNGV. The CDR3 is made up of 15 amino acids. V was cut by 4 bases and J by 1 base, with 13 bases left in between.

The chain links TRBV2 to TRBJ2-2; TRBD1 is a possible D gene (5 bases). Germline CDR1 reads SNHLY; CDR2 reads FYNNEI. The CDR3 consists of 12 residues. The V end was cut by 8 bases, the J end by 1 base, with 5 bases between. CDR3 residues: CASGQNTGELFF. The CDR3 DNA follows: TGTGCCAGCGGACAGAACACCGGGGAGCTGTTTTTT.

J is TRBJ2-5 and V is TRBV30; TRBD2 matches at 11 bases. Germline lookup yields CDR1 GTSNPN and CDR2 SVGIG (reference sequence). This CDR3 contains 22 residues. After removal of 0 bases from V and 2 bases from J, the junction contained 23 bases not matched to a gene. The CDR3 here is CAWSVPPPGTSGWERGQETQYF. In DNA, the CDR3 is TGTGCCTGGAGTGTACCCCCTCCCGGGACTAGCGGTTGGGAGAGGGGGCAAGAGACCCAGTACTTC.

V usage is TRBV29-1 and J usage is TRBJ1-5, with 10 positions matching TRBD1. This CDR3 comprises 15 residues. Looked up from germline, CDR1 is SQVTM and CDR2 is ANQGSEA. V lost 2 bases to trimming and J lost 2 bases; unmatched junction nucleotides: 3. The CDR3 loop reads CSVEIGTGGNQPQHF. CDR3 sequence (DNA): TGCAGCGTTGAAATTGGGACAGGGGGCAATCAGCCCCAGCATTTT. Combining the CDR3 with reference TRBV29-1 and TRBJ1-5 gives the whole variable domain SAVISQKPSRDICQRGTSLTIQCQVDSQVTMMFWYRQQPGQSLTLIATANQGSEATYESGFVIDKFPISRPNLTFSTLTVSNMSPEDSSIYLCSVEIGTGGNQPQHFGDGTRLSIL.

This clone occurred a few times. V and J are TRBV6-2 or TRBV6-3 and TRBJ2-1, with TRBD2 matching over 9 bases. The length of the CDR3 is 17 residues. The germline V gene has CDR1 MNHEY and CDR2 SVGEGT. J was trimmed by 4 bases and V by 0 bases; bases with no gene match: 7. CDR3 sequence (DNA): TGTGCCAGCAGTTACTCTCCGGCTAGCGGGATATACAATGAGCAGTTCTTC. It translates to CASSYSPASGIYNEQFF.

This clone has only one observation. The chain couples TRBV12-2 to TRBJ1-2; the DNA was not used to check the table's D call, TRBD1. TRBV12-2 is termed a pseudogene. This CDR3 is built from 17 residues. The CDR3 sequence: CASRLGPPWLGGYGYTF. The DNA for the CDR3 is TGTGCAAGTCGCTTAGGGCCCCCTTGGTTAGGGGGCTATGGCTACACCTTC.

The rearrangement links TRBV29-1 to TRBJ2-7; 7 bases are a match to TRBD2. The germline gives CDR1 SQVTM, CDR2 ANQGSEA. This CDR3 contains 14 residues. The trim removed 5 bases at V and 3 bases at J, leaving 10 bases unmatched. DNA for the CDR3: TGCAGCGTTTTTGGCGGGAGTGGGGGCTACGAGCAGTACTTC. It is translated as CSVFGGSGGYEQYF.

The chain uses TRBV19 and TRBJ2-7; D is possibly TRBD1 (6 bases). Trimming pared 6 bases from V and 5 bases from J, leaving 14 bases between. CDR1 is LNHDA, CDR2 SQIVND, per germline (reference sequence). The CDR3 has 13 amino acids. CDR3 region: CASSRDNVDEQYF. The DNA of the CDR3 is TGTGCCAGTAGCCGGGACAATGTGGACGAGCAGTACTTC. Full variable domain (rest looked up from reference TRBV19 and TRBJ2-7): DGGITQSPKYLFRKEGQNVTLSCEQNLNHDAMYWYRQDPGQGLRLIYYSQIVNDFQKGDIAEGYSVSREKKESFPLTVTSAQKNPTAFYLCASSRDNVDEQYFGPGTRLTVT.

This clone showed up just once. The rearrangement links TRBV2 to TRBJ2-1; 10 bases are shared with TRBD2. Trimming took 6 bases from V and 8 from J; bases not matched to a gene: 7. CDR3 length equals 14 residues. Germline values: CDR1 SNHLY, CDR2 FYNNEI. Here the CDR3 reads CASSIAGGGYEQFF. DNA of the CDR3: TGTGCCAGCAGCATAGCGGGAGGTGGCTATGAGCAGTTCTTC.

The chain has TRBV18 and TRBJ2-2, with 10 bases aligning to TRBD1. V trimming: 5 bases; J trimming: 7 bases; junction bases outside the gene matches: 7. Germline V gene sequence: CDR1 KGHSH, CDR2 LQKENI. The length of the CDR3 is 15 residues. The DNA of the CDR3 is TGTGCCAGCTCAACGGGGACAGGGGACCTCGGGGAGCTGTTTTTT. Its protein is CASSTGTGDLGELFF.